A selection of T cell receptor beta chains follows, all from one sample in a study of blood T cell repertoires in COVID-19. TCRdb keeps only in-frame clones here, not all; method: immunoSEQ multiplex PCR. The profile covers about 370,000 clones, with 89% appearing a single time and approximately 3% taken by the ten largest. Sequencing used peripheral blood. These receptors all come from a woman in her twenties or thirties with COVID-19, enrolled during active disease. CDR3s include the opening cysteine and the closing phenylalanine or tryptophan. Fields, in order: J gene, D gene, V gene, CDR3 protein. A D gene is named only where the DNA matches it firmly.

TRBJ2-7 TRBD1 TRBV28 CASSLRDRDYEQYF
TRBJ2-7 - TRBV4-3 CASSQDPTPDSPNQSSYEQYF
TRBJ2-3 TRBD1 TRBV7-9 CASSSRQGPTDTQYF
TRBJ2-5 TRBD2 TRBV28 CASSKPGLARETQYF
TRBJ2-4 - TRBV5-6 CASSLGGAVVQYF
TRBJ1-4 TRBD1 TRBV11-2 CASSPWTGGNEKLFF
TRBJ1-2 TRBD1 TRBV7-2 CASSAPPGTGDGYTF
TRBJ2-5 - TRBV19 CASSRGPHPQETQYF
TRBJ1-4 TRBD1 TRBV24-1 CATSEEGAGREKLFF
TRBJ2-2 TRBD2 TRBV25-1 CASSGGREAAGELFF
TRBJ1-4 TRBD1 TRBV29-1 CSVEVQGAGKLFF
TRBJ2-1 TRBD2 TRBV3-1/TRBV3-2 CASSRVTSGGANEQFF
TRBJ2-1 TRBD2 TRBV9 CASSVEASGSHEQFF
TRBJ2-7 - TRBV5-1 CASSLSQNSYEQYF
TRBJ2-1 - TRBV11-3 CASSLTGSYNEQFF
TRBJ1-4 - TRBV7-2 CASSLASGTNEKLFF
TRBJ1-2 TRBD1 TRBV6-5 CASASLDRVNYGYTF
TRBJ1-2 - TRBV28 CASSLQQDLGYTF
TRBJ2-5 TRBD2 TRBV4-2 CASSQELAGARYQETQYF
TRBJ2-1 TRBD2 TRBV5-1 CASSASGLTSYNEQFF
TRBJ2-7 TRBD1 TRBV4-1 CASSQEGQGSYEQYF
TRBJ1-2 TRBD1 TRBV28 CASSLGGTDYGYTF
TRBJ2-1 TRBD2 TRBV19 CASSYSGGDHNEQFF
TRBJ1-2 - TRBV11-2 CASSPAQGQGYGYTF
TRBJ2-5 TRBD2 TRBV7-6 CASSFFARLAGGPGETQYF
TRBJ2-1 TRBD1 TRBV7-9 CASSSLGTGDYNEQFF
TRBJ1-1 - TRBV27 CASSLRGQFMNTEAFF
TRBJ2-1 - TRBV7-9 CASSPGSGEQFF
TRBJ2-3 TRBD2 TRBV20-1 CSASRGGDTDTQYF
TRBJ2-7 - TRBV20-1 CSARGSYEQYF
TRBJ1-5 TRBD1 TRBV19 CASRWQGDQPQHF
TRBJ2-1 TRBD2 TRBV7-6 CASSLELAGALNEQFF
TRBJ1-4 TRBD1 TRBV19 CASSRTGTINEKLFF
TRBJ1-2 - TRBV6-6 CASNQGRGYTF
TRBJ1-2 - TRBV28 CASSGAGPNYGYTF
TRBJ2-3 TRBD2 TRBV6-2/TRBV6-3 CASSSLAGTTDTQYF
TRBJ2-1 - TRBV9 CASSPLRAYNEQFF
TRBJ2-5 TRBD2 TRBV4-3 CASSQGAGAETQYF
TRBJ2-5 TRBD2 TRBV28 CASTLGGVRETQYF
TRBJ2-5 TRBD2 TRBV7-2 CASSRSSGGAQETQYF
TRBJ2-2 TRBD1 TRBV2 CASSLAGTGVSTGELFF
TRBJ1-4 - TRBV5-1 CASSPGATNEKLFF
TRBJ1-5 TRBD1 TRBV10-3 CAISDDRGTAQPQHF
TRBJ2-4 TRBD1 TRBV19 CASSQNRGNIQYF
TRBJ2-3 - TRBV10-2 CASLDLAVTDTQYF